This section outlines one TCR beta chain sequence together with its context. The data stem from a study of blood T cell repertoires in COVID-19. Looking at the study overall: Acute and convalescent COVID-19 samples came from the United States, Italy and Spain.

The assay was immunoSEQ multiplex PCR, and TCRdb's table has in-frame clones only and misses some. The repertoire holds approximately 120,000 clones, with roughly 69% as singletons. From germline, CDR1 is MNHEY and CDR2 SMNVEV (reference sequence). The CDR3 length is 16 residues. V shed 8 bases and J 8 bases; nucleotides not matched to a gene: 17. The sequencing input was peripheral blood. This TCR was sampled from a woman aged 70-85 years with acute or convalescent COVID-19. The chain uses TRBV27 and TRBJ1-2; TRBD1 aligns across 10 bases. The CDR3 DNA sequence: TGTGCCAGCCGTTCAATTTTCGGGACAGGGGCAATCGGCTACACCTTC. It translates to CASRSIFGTGAIGYTF.